This TCR beta chain came from a study of blood T cell repertoires in COVID-19. Data came from immunoSEQ multiplex PCR; TCRdb stores just in-frame clones and leaves some out. This table has about 250,000 clones, roughly 86% appearing once. Between the trimmed V and J ends, which lost 2 bases and 2 bases, there was a span of 13 bases. The germline gives CDR1 SGHTA, CDR2 FQGNSA. The length of the CDR3 is 16 residues. Followed over time, Seattle patients had been enrolled while infection was active. V usage is TRBV7-2 and J usage is TRBJ2-1; D might be TRBD2 (6 bases). Sequencing was carried out using peripheral blood. This TCR came from a woman older than 75 with COVID-19, enrolled during active disease. CDR3 sequence (DNA): TGTGCCAGCAGCTTACGGCGGGGTGGCACCTACAATGAGCAGTTCTTC. The encoded protein is CASSLRRGGTYNEQFF.